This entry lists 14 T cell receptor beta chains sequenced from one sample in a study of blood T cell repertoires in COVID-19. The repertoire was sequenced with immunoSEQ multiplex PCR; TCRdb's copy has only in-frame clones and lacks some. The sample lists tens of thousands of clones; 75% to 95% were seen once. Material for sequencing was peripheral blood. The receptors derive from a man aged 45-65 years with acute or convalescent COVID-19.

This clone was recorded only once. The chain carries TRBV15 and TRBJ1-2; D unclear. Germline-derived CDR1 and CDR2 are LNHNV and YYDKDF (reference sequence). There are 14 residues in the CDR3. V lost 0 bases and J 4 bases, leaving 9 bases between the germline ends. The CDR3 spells CATSRDLTLYGYTF. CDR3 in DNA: TGTGCCACCAGCAGAGATTTGACTCTCTATGGCTACACCTTC.

The CDR3 DNA follows: TGCGCCAGCAGCGCGGGGTCTAGCACAGATACGCAGTATTTT. It encodes CASSAGSSTDTQYF. The rearrangement uses TRBV5-1 and TRBJ2-3; tentative D call: TRBD2 (6 bases). Between the trimmed V and J ends, which lost 4 bases and 0 bases, there was a span of 9 bases. Germline values: CDR1 SGHRS, CDR2 YFSETQ. The CDR3 contains 14 residues.

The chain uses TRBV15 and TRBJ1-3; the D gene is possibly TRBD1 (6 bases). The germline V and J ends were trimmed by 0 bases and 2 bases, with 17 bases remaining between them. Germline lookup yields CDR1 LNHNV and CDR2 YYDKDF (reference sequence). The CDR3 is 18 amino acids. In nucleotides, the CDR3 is TGTGCCACCAGCAGAGATCGACAGGCTACGTCCCCTGGAAACACCATATATTTT. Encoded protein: CATSRDRQATSPGNTIYF.

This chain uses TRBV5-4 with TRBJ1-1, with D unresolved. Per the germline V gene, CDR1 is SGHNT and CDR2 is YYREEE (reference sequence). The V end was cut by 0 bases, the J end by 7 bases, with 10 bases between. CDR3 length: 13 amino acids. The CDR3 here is CASSLGRVNEAFF. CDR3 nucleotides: TGTGCCAGCAGCTTGGGGAGGGTAAATGAAGCTTTCTTT.

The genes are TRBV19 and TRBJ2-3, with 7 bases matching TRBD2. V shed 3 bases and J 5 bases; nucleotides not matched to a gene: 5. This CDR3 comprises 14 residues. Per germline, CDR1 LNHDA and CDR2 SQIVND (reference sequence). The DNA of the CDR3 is TGTGCCAGTAGTATTCAAGCGGGGTTAGATACGCAGTATTTT. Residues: CASSIQAGLDTQYF.

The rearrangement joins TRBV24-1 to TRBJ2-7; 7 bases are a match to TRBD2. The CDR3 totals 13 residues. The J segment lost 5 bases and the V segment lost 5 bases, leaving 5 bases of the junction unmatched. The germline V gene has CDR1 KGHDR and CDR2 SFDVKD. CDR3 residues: CATSAGGNHEQYF. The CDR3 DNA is TGTGCCACCAGTGCGGGGGGAAACCACGAGCAGTACTTC.

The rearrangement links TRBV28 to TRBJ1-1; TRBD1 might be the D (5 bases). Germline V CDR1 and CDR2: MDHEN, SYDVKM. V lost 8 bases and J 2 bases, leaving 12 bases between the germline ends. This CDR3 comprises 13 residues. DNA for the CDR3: TGTGCCAGCCTGACAGAGGCAAACACTGAAGCTTTCTTT. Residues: CASLTEANTEAFF. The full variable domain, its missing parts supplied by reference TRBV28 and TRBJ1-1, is DVKVTQSSRYLVKRTGEKVFLECVQDMDHENMFWYRQDPGLGLRLIYFSYDVKMKEKGDIPEGYSVSREKKERFSLILESASTNQTSMYLCASLTEANTEAFFGQGTRLTVV.

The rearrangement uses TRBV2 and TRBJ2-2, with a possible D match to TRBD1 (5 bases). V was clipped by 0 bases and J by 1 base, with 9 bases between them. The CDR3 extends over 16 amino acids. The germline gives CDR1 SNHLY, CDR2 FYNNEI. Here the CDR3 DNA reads TGTGCCAGCAGTGAAGCGGGGCCCCTGAACACCGGGGAGCTGTTTTTT. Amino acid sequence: CASSEAGPLNTGELFF.

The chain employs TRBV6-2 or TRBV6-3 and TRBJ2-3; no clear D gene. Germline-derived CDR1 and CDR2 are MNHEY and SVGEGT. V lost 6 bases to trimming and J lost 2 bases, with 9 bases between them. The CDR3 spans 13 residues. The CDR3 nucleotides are TGTGCCAGCAGCCACCGGGTCACAGATACGCAGTATTTT. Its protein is CASSHRVTDTQYF.

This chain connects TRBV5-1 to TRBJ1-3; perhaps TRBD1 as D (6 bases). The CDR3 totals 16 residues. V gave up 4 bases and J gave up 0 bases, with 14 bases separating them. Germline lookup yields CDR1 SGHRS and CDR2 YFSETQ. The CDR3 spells CASSDLQGHSGNTIYF. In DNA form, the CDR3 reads TGCGCCAGCAGCGACCTACAGGGCCACTCTGGAAACACCATATATTTT.

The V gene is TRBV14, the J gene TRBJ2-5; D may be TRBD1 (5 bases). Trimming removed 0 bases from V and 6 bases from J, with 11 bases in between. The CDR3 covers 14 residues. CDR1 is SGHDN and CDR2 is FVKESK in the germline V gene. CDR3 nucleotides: TGTGCCAGCAGCCAAGAGCCAGGGAAAAAGACCCAGTACTTC. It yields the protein CASSQEPGKKTQYF.

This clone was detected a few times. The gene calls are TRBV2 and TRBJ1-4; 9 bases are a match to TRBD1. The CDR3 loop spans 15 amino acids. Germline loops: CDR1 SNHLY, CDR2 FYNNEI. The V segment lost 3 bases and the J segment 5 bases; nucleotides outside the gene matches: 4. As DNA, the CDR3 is TGTGCCAGCAGTGAGACAGGGGGGCGGAATGAAAAACTGTTTTTT. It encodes CASSETGGRNEKLFF.

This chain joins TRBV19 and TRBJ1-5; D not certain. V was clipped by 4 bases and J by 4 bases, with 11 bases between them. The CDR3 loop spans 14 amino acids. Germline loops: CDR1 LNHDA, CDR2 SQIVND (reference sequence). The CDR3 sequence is CASSTYFENQPQHF. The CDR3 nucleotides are TGTGCCAGTAGTACCTACTTCGAAAATCAGCCCCAGCATTTT. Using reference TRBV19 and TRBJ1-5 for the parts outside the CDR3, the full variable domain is DGGITQSPKYLFRKEGQNVTLSCEQNLNHDAMYWYRQDPGQGLRLIYYSQIVNDFQKGDIAEGYSVSREKKESFPLTVTSAQKNPTAFYLCASSTYFENQPQHFGDGTRLSIL.

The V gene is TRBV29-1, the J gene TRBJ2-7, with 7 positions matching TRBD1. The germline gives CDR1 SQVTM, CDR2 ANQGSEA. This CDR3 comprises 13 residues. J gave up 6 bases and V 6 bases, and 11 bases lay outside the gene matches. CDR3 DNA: TGCAGCGTACCGACAGGGAGTAGTGCCGAGCAGTACTTC. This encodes CSVPTGSSAEQYF.